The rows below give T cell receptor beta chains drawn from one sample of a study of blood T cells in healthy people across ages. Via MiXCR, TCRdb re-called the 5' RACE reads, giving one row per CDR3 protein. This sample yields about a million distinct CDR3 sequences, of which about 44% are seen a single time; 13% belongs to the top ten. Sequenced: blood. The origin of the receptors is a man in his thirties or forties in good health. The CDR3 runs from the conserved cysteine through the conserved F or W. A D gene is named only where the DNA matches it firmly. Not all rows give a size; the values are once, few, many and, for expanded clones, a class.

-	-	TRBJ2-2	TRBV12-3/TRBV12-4	TGTGCCAGCAGCCCCTTTACGGGGACCGGGGAGCTGTTTTTT	CASSPFTGTGELFF
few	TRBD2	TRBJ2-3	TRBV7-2	TGTGCCAGCAGCTCGACTAGCGGGGGGGCCTCGGATACGCAGTATTTT	CASSSTSGGASDTQYF
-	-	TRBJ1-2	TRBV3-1	TGTGCCAGCAGCCAAGATTCGGCGGGTCGTCCAGGCTACACCTTC	CASSQDSAGRPGYTF
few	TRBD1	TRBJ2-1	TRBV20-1	TGCAGTGCTAAAGGGACAGGGGAGGATGAGCAGTTCTTC	CSAKGTGEDEQFF
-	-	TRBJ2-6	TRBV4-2	TGTGCCAGCAGCCAGGGGGACCTTATCTCTGGGGCCAACGTCCTGACTTTC	CASSQGDLISGANVLTF
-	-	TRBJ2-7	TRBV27	TGTGCCAGCAGTTTGAAGACGGTGGGCTCCTACGAGCAGTACTTC	CASSLKTVGSYEQYF
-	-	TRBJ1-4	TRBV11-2	TGTGCCAGCAGCGCGGGATCAGGAAGGGAAAAACTGTTTTTT	CASSAGSGREKLFF
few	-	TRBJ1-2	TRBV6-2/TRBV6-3	TGTGCCAGCATTCCGAGGGAAGGGATCTATGGCTACACCTTC	CASIPREGIYGYTF
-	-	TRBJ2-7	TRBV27	TGTGCCAGCAGTGGGGACACTACATACGAGCAGTACTTC	CASSGDTTYEQYF
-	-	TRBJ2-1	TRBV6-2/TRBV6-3	TGTGCCAGCAGTCGTGACCCGGACAATGAGCAGTTCTTC	CASSRDPDNEQFF
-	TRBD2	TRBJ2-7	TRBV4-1	TGCGCCAGCAGCCAATCGGGACTAGCTTACAATGAGCAGTACTTC	CASSQSGLAYNEQYF
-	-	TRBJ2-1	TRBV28	TGTGCCAGCGGGCGAACCCCGAACCTTGGGGGCGATGAGCAGTTCTTC	CASGRTPNLGGDEQFF
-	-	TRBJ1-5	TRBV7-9	TGTGCCAGCAGCTTTGTCGAGACAACGAGCAATCAGCCCCAGCATTTT	CASSFVETTSNQPQHF
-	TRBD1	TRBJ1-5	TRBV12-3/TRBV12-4	TGTGCCAGCAGTCCTGGACAGGGGTACGATCAGCCCCAGCATTTT	CASSPGQGYDQPQHF
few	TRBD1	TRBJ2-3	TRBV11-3	TGTGCCAGCACCCCAACTGGACAGGGGAGGCCAGATACGCAGTATTTT	CASTPTGQGRPDTQYF
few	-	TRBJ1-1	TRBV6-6	TGTGCCAGCAGTGAGGACCTGGACACTGAAGCTTTCTTT	CASSEDLDTEAFF
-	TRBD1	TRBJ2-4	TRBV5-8	TGTGCCAGCAGGAACAGGGGGCTGGGCAAAAACATTCAGTACTTC	CASRNRGLGKNIQYF
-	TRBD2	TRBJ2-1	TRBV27	TGTGCCAGCAGTAGCGGGACCTCCTACGAGCAGTTCTTC	CASSSGTSYEQFF
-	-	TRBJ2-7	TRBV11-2	TGTGCCAGCAGCTTAGTGATGGGGAGCTCCTACGAGCAGTACTTC	CASSLVMGSSYEQYF
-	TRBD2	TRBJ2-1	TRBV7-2	TGTGCCAGCAGCTCGCGGACTAGCGGGATTTACAATGAGCAGTTCTTC	CASSSRTSGIYNEQFF
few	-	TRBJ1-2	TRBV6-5	TGTGCCAGCAGTTACGCGGACGCCAGGGGTGGCTACACCTTC	CASSYADARGGYTF
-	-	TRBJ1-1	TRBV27	TGTGCCAGCAGCCGTAGGAGGCCGGTGAACACTGAAGCTTTCTTT	CASSRRRPVNTEAFF
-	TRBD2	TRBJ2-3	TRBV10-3	TGTGCCATCACTGGGGGGAGCGGGGGAACCGATACGCAGTATTTT	CAITGGSGGTDTQYF
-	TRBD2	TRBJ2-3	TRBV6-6	TGTGCCAGCAGGGCAGCGGGGATGGATACGCAGTATTTT	CASRAAGMDTQYF
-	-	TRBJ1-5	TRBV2	TGTGCCAGCAGTGAAATCGGGGGCAATCAGCCCCAGCATTTT	CASSEIGGNQPQHF
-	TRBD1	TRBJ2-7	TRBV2	TGTGCCAGCAGTGAAGAAGGTCGGGACAGGCCCGAGCAGTACTTC	CASSEEGRDRPEQYF
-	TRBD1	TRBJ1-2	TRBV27	TGTGCCAGCTGGGACAGGGGCCTTCTAGGCTACACCTTC	CASWDRGLLGYTF
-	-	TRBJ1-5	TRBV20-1	TGCAGTGTCAGAGGGCACAACAATCAGCCCCAGCATTTT	CSVRGHNNQPQHF
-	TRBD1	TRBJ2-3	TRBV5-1	TGCGCCAGCAGCTCGGGACAGTCTAGCACAGATACGCAGTATTTT	CASSSGQSSTDTQYF
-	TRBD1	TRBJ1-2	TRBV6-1	TGTGCCAGCAGTGAAGGGGGACAGGGGGCCTCCTACACCTTC	CASSEGGQGASYTF
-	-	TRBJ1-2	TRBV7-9	TGTGCCAGCAGCCCCGGGGGGGGGCGAGGCTACACCTTC	CASSPGGGRGYTF
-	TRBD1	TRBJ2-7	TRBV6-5	TGTGCCAGCAGTTACGGGGGACAGCCCTACGAGCAGTACTTC	CASSYGGQPYEQYF
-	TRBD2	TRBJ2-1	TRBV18	TGTGCCGGCTCACGACCGTCCTTAGCGGGGAGCTCCTACAATGAGCAGTTCTTC	CAGSRPSLAGSSYNEQFF
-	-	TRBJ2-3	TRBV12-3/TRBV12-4	TGTGCCAGCAGTCCCGGAAACCCGGATACGCAGTATTTT	CASSPGNPDTQYF
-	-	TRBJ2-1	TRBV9	TGTGCCAGCAGCGTAGAGAGGACCTCCTACAATGAGCAGTTCTTC	CASSVERTSYNEQFF